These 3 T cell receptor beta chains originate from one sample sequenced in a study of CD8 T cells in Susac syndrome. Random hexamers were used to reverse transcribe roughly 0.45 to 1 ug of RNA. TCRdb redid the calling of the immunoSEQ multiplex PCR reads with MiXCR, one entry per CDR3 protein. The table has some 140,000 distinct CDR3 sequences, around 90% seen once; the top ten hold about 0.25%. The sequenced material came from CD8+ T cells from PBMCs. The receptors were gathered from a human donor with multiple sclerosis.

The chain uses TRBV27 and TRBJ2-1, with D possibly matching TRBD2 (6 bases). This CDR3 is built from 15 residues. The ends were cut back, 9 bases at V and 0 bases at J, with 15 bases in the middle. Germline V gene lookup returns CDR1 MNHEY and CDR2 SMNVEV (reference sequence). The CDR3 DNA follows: TGTGCCAGGACCCCGGGACTTTCCTCCTACAATGAGCAGTTCTTC. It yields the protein CARTPGLSSYNEQFF.

CDR3 DNA sequence: TGTGCCAGCAGCCCATCGGTTAGCGGCAAAGAGACCCAGTACTTC. Translated, it gives CASSPSVSGKETQYF. V gene TRBV7-8 combines with J gene TRBJ2-5; possible D gene TRBD2, 6 bases. V was trimmed by 5 bases and J by 3 bases, leaving 16 bases between them. This CDR3 has 15 amino acids. Germline V gene lookup returns CDR1 SGHVS and CDR2 FQNEAQ.

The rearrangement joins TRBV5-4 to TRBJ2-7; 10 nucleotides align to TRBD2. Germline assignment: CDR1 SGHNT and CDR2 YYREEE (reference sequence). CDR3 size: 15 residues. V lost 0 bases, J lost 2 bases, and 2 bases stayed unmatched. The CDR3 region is CASSLEAGGTYEQYF. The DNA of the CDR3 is TGTGCCAGCAGCTTGGAAGCGGGAGGGACCTACGAGCAGTACTTC.